There are a few counts of the clone carrying this TCR beta chain. The data were taken from a study of blood T cell repertoires in COVID-19. As processed by the authors: Amplification with reference gene primers provided the estimates of nucleated cell counts. Using immunoSEQ multiplex PCR, the repertoire was profiled, and TCRdb retains in-frame clones only, with some absent. V and J calls and clone size follow that table, whereas D and trimming were derived from the DNA. The sample holds approximately 150,000 clones, more than 80% seen once. This CDR3 has 17 residues. CDR1 LGHDT and CDR2 YNNKEL come from the germline V gene (reference sequence). The trim removed 5 bases at V and 0 bases at J, leaving 6 bases unmatched.

The sequence was collected from a human donor in a cohort sampled during active COVID-19. The sequencing input was peripheral blood. The J gene is TRBJ2-1, the V gene TRBV3-1 (or the pseudogene TRBV3-2); 11 bases match TRBD2. The CDR3 region is CASSARLAGSSYNEQFF. The DNA for the CDR3 is TGTGCCAGCAGCGCACGACTAGCGGGGAGCTCCTACAATGAGCAGTTCTTC.